This TCR beta chain came from a study of follicular helper T cells after annual influenza vaccination. Study conclusions and caveats: Most later recoveries of Day 7 ICOS+CD38+ clones were ICOS-CD38- cTfh. Plasmablast frequency change correlated with clonality change in ICOS+CD38+ cTfh. Only about 10-22% of analyzed cells yielded productive TCRB sequences.

Time point indicated: 2014-2015 season, pre-vaccination. No donor had influenza vaccine in the prior 6 months; all lived in the community. Notes on this clone: What it binds is unknown.

Assay used: immunoSEQ multiplex PCR; TCRdb lists only in-frame clones, some missing. The table shows 27,000 or so clones, with roughly 80% occurring only once. V was cut by 3 bases and J by 4 bases, with 18 bases left in between. CDR3 length equals 16 residues. CDR1 and CDR2 from the germline V gene are KGHSH and LQKENI. This sequence was found in an adult who received the influenza vaccine. The sequencing used CXCR5+ CD38- circulating T follicular helper cells from blood, collected on the day of influenza vaccination. Subset specified: circulating Tfh, non-naive CD4+CXCR5+PD-1+ (ICOS+CD38+ or ICOS-CD38-). The rearrangement uses TRBV18 and TRBJ1-1; D might be TRBD1 (5 bases). This CDR3 is CASSPYNQRGSTEAFF. DNA of the CDR3: TGTGCCAGCTCACCCTACAATCAACGGGGGAGCACTGAAGCTTTCTTT.